Listed below are T cell receptor beta chains from one sample, sequenced in a study of vaccination effects on CD4 cells after COVID-19. Some clones are missing from TCRdb's copy, which holds only in-frame ones; the method was immunoSEQ multiplex PCR. The sample holds over 55,000 clones, roughly 75% seen once. Antigens of these TCRs are unknown. The sample was CD4+ T cells from PBMCs cultured with HCoV-OC43 spike peptides, taken before COVID-19 vaccination. These receptors all stem from a human donor who received a COVID-19 vaccine. CDR3s include the opening cysteine and the closing phenylalanine or tryptophan. The order of the fields is CDR3 length, V gene, CDR3 protein.

length: 13
V: TRBV29-1
CDR3: CLWNGAQADTQYF

length: 13
V: TRBV5-1
CDR3: CASSLTTDSPLHF

length: 15
V: TRBV18
CDR3: CASSAQGTNTGELFF

length: 15
V: TRBV3-1/TRBV3-2
CDR3: CASSQQGGGNYGYTF

length: 15
V: TRBV9
CDR3: CASSPLAGTPNTQYF

length: 14
V: TRBV6-5
CDR3: CASRTSGGDETQYF

length: 15
V: TRBV19
CDR3: CASSIARIANSPLHF

length: 14
V: TRBV18
CDR3: CASSGDRADTEAFF

length: 13
V: TRBV18
CDR3: CASSPSGNTEAFF

length: 15
V: TRBV7-8
CDR3: CASSPRDGNTGELFF

length: 15
V: TRBV6-1
CDR3: CASSETAGFTDTQYF

length: 16
V: TRBV29-1
CDR3: CSVYGTGASYQETQYF

length: 14
V: TRBV2
CDR3: CASSTGRLDSPLHF

length: 13
V: TRBV6-5
CDR3: CASSTTTGNTIYF

length: 12
V: TRBV25-1
CDR3: CASSENRVEAFF

length: 18
V: TRBV3-1/TRBV3-2
CDR3: CASSRTGTSGGKTDTQYF

length: 17
V: TRBV5-1
CDR3: CASSLFRGGTSTDTQYF

length: 14
V: TRBV27
CDR3: CASSFGGGANEQFF

length: 15
V: TRBV7-3
CDR3: CASSLTSGGTNEQFF

length: 16
V: TRBV24-1
CDR3: CATSRGTSTLYNEQFF

length: 14
V: TRBV25-1
CDR3: CASSEGGSNYGYTF

length: 15
V: TRBV27
CDR3: CASSLSGQGPYGYTF

length: 15
V: TRBV24-1
CDR3: CATSDPTGEGEKLFF

length: 13
V: TRBV25-1
CDR3: CASSPAGGSGYTF

length: 12
V: TRBV28
CDR3: CASSSTVYGYTF

length: 18
V: TRBV7-2
CDR3: CASSMGQGGGTYNSPLHF

length: 14
V: TRBV6-5
CDR3: CASTPGEYNSPLHF

length: 11
V: TRBV5-1
CDR3: CASSLAGQAFF